Presented here are 7 T cell receptor beta chains from one specimen sequenced in a study of T cell changes during pregnancy in multiple sclerosis. TCRdb keeps only in-frame clones here, not all; method: immunoSEQ multiplex PCR. The data show about 57,000 clones, less than 95% seen once. The sample consisted of peripheral blood, taken in the first trimester of pregnancy. Receptors were obtained from a female donor in good health, enrolled as a control in a pregnancy study.

This rearrangement joins TRBV28 to TRBJ2-1, with 13 bases lining up with TRBD2. CDR1 and CDR2 from the germline V gene are MDHEN and SYDVKM. This CDR3 contains 17 residues. J lost 7 bases, V lost 5 bases, and 11 bases had no gene match. The CDR3 DNA sequence: TGTGCCAGCAGTCCCACTGAACTAGCGGGAGGGCCTAATGAGCAGTTCTTC. It yields the protein CASSPTELAGGPNEQFF.

This chain links TRBV4-1 with TRBJ2-3; 7 bases are shared with TRBD2. Germline CDR1 reads MGHRA; CDR2 reads YSYEKL. The ends lost 2 bases at V and 2 bases at J; junction bases unmatched: 13. The CDR3 has 18 residues. The CDR3 region has the DNA TGCGCCAGCAGCCAACGTCTAGCGGAAAGCTACAACACAGATACGCAGTATTTT. Translation gives CASSQRLAESYNTDTQYF.

J is TRBJ2-7 and V is TRBV29-1; D is unclear. The V gene's germline CDR1 is SQVTM and CDR2 ANQGSEA. V was trimmed by 0 bases and J by 3 bases, leaving 12 bases between them. The CDR3 has 14 amino acids. The CDR3: CSVEDGHEVYEQYF. As DNA, the CDR3 is TGCAGCGTTGAAGATGGGCACGAAGTCTACGAGCAGTACTTC.

The rearrangement uses TRBV10-3 and TRBJ2-1; 7 nucleotides align to TRBD2. Germline loops: CDR1 ENHRY, CDR2 SYGVKD. V dropped 10 bases and J dropped 5; count of bases not matched to a gene: 17. This CDR3 comprises 16 residues. In DNA, the CDR3 is TGTGCCACCCTCCCCCTTCTAGCGGCCCGGGACAATGAGCAGTTCTTC. Protein: CATLPLLAARDNEQFF.

The count of this clone is one. V is TRBV4-1 and J is TRBJ1-2, with 7 bases matching TRBD1. CDR1 is MGHRA, CDR2 YSYEKL, per germline. V lost 4 bases, J lost 4 bases, and 15 bases stayed unmatched. This CDR3 is built from 17 residues. The CDR3 region is CASSRDKTGIISYGYTF. The CDR3 DNA follows: TGCGCCAGCAGCCGAGATAAGACAGGGATCATCAGCTATGGCTACACCTTC.

The chain couples TRBV19 to TRBJ2-3; D is possibly TRBD1 (5 bases). Trimming took 5 bases from V and 4 from J, leaving 16 bases between them. Germline V CDR1 and CDR2: LNHDA, SQIVND (reference sequence). This CDR3 is built from 15 residues. CDR3 region: CASSPVMQGADTQYF. The CDR3 nucleotides are TGTGCCAGTAGTCCGGTTATGCAAGGGGCAGATACGCAGTATTTT.

This clone was seen just once. V is TRBV7-9 and J is TRBJ2-3; 7 bases line up with TRBD1. The CDR3 runs to 15 residues. V shed 5 bases and J 2 bases; nucleotides not matched to a gene: 7. Germline assignment: CDR1 SEHNR and CDR2 FQNEAQ (reference sequence). CDR3: CASSTTGDTTDTQYF. The CDR3 DNA reads TGTGCCAGCAGCACCACAGGGGACACCACAGATACGCAGTATTTT.